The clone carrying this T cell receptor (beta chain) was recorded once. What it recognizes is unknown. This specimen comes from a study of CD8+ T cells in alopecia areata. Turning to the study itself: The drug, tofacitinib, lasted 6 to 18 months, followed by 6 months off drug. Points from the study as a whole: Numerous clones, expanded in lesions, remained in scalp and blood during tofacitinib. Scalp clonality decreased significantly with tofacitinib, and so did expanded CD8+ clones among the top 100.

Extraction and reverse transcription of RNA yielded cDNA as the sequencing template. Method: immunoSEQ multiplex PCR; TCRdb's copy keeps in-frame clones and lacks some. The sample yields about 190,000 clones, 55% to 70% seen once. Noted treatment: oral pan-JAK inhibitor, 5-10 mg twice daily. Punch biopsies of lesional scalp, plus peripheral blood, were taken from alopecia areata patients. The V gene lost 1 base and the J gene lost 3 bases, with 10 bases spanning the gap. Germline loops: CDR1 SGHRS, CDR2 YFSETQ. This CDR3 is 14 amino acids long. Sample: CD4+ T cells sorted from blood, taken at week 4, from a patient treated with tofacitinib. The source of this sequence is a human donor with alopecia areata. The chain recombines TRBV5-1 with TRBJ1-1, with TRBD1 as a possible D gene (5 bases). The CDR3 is CASSLRGLDTEAFF. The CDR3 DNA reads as TGCGCCAGCAGCTTGAGGGGTTTGGACACTGAAGCTTTCTTT.